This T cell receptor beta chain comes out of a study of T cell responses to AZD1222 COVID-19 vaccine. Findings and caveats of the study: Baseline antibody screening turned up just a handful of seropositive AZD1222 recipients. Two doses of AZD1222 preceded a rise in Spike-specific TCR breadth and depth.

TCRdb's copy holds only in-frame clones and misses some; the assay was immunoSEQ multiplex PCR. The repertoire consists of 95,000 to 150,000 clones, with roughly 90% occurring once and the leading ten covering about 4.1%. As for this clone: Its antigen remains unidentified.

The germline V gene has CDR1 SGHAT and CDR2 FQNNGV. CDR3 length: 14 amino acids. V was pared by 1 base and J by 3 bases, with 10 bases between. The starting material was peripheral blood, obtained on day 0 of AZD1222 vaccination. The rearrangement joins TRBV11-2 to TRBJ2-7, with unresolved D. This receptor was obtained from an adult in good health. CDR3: CASSLVQWGYEQYF. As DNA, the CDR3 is TGTGCCAGCAGCTTAGTGCAGTGGGGCTACGAGCAGTACTTC.